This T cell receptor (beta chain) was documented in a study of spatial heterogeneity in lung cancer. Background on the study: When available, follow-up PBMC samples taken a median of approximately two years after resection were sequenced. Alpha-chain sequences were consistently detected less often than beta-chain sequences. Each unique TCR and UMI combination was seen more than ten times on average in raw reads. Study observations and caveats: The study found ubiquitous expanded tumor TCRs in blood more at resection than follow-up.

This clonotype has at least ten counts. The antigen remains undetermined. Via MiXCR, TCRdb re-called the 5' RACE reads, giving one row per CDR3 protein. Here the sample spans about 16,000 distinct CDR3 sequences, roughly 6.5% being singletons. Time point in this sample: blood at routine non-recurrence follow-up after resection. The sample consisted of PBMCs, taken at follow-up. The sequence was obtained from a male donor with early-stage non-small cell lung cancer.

DNA of the CDR3: TGTGCCACCAGGGTAGGGGCCCGCGAGCAGTACTTC. Translated: CATRVGAREQYF. The V call is TRBV28, the J call TRBJ2-7; maybe TRBD1 (5 bases). V lost 10 bases, J lost 6 bases, and 16 bases lay in between. CDR1 MDHEN and CDR2 SYDVKM come from the germline V gene. The CDR3 spans 12 residues.